The next 30 T cell receptor beta chains were all read from a single sample in a study of immune heterogeneity within non-small cell lung tumors. Multiplex PCR relied on 32 V and 13 J primers to amplify TCR beta CDR3. TCRdb reanalysed the multiplex PCR reads using MiXCR and keeps one entry per CDR3 protein. The repertoire consists of over 9,500 distinct CDR3 sequences, with around a fifth occurring once and the leading ten covering roughly 4.5%. Bulk tumor genomic DNA served as template, at around 600 ng per sample. Surgery yielded several widely spaced biopsies per primary tumor. With untreated, newly diagnosed non-small cell lung cancer, the patients went on to undergo curative surgery. Sequenced sample: lung tumor tissue. All receptors derive from a man aged 60 to 69 with non-small cell lung cancer.

This clonotype is labeled as medium-sized. V is TRBV27 and J is TRBJ1-2, with 7 bases lining up with TRBD1. The germline gives CDR1 MNHEY, CDR2 SMNVEV (reference sequence). The V and J ends lost 2 bases and 4 bases, in that order; junction bases with no gene match: 7. CDR3 size: 15 residues. The CDR3 sequence: CASSLAGGNSYGYTF. The CDR3 DNA is TGTGCCAGCAGTTTAGCAGGGGGTAATTCCTATGGCTACACCTTC.

This chain connects TRBV27 to TRBJ2-1; the D gene is possibly TRBD1 (6 bases). CDR3 length: 14 residues. The germline V gene has CDR1 MNHEY and CDR2 SMNVEV (reference sequence). V was cut by 3 bases and J by 3 bases, with 9 bases left in between. CDR3 amino acids: CASSFRGGYNEQFF. CDR3 coding DNA: TGTGCCAGCAGTTTTCGAGGGGGCTACAATGAGCAGTTCTTC.

In this sample, this clonotype is medium-sized. V is TRBV12-5 and J is TRBJ1-1, with D unclear. In germline, CDR1 is LGHNT, CDR2 FRNRAP. V lost 1 base and J lost 8, with 11 bases in between. The CDR3 has 13 amino acids. The CDR3 DNA sequence: TGTGCTAGTGGTTTGGCCCCGGGAGACGAAGCTTTCTTT. Translated, it gives CASGLAPGDEAFF.

In the case of this clonotype: A much larger clone lies one base from this, so it may be a read error. The chain combines TRBV27 with TRBJ2-1; D not certain. The CDR3 contains 15 residues. Between the trimmed V and J ends, which lost 2 bases and 1 base, there was a span of 9 bases. Germline CDR1 and CDR2: MNHEY and SMNVEV (reference sequence). The CDR3 protein is CASSLVCGSYNEQFF. DNA for the CDR3: TGTGCCAGCAGTTTAGTTTGCGGTTCCTACAATGAGCAGTTCTTC.

By share, this clonotype ranks as medium-sized (0.01 to 0.1%). J is TRBJ2-7 and V is TRBV28; D is undetermined. The CDR3 length is 13 residues. Trimming cost V 6 bases and J 5 bases, with 14 bases left between them. CDR1 MDHEN and CDR2 SYDVKM come from the germline V gene. CDR3 in DNA: TGTGCCAGCAGACAACGCCCCTCTGACGAGCAGTACTTC. Translation: CASRQRPSDEQYF.

A word on this clonotype: This clone may be a read error of a much larger clone one base away. This chain links TRBV20-1 with TRBJ2-7; 7 bases line up with TRBD2. Germline V gene data show CDR1 as DFQATT and CDR2 as SNEGSKA (reference sequence). The CDR3 has 17 amino acids. V lost 5 bases, J lost 0 bases, and 16 bases stayed unmatched. CDR3 residues: CSAETTIGRTLSYEQYF. The CDR3 DNA reads as TGCAGTGCTGAAACGACTATCGGGAGGACTCTCTCCTACGAGCAGTACTTC.

In its sample, this clonotype ranks as medium-sized. V usage is TRBV6-1 and J usage is TRBJ2-7, with D maybe TRBD1 (6 bases). Germline CDR1 reads MNHNS; CDR2 reads SASEGT. This CDR3 has 13 amino acids. The V and J ends lost 8 bases and 3 bases respectively, with 14 bases between them. CDR3 loop: CASGGSGDYEQYF. CDR3 in DNA: TGTGCCAGCGGGGGCAGCGGAGACTACGAGCAGTACTTC.

The chain links TRBV4-1 to TRBJ2-7; 7 nucleotides agree with TRBD2. This CDR3 region has 15 residues. Germline CDR1 MGHRA, CDR2 YSYEKL. Trimming took 2 bases from V and 3 from J; bases not matched to a gene: 7. CDR3 sequence reads: CASSQRGDSHYEQYF. The CDR3 nucleotides are TGCGCCAGCAGCCAACGGGGGGACTCCCACTACGAGCAGTACTTC.

This clonotype was observed at least ten times. V is TRBV6-5 and J is TRBJ2-1; 9 nucleotides align to TRBD2. V was clipped by 4 bases and J by 2 bases; unmatched bases: 6. The length of the CDR3 is 16 residues. Germline-derived CDR1 and CDR2 are MNHEY and SVGAGI. CDR3 sequence (DNA): TGTGCCAGCAGTTCTTTGACTAGCGGAGCCTACAATGAGCAGTTCTTC. Translated, it gives CASSSLTSGAYNEQFF.

In this sample, this clonotype turned up a few times. The rearrangement uses TRBV18 and TRBJ2-1, with 7 bases that match TRBD2. V trimming: 1 base; J trimming: 8 bases; junction bases outside the gene matches: 11. Germline V gene sequence: CDR1 KGHSH, CDR2 LQKENI. The CDR3 covers 16 residues. The CDR3 DNA sequence: TGTGCCAGCTCACCACGGGGGAGGCGGGAGACAGATGAGCAGTTCTTC. It specifies CASSPRGRRETDEQFF.

This clonotype has a handful of counts. The CDR3 DNA reads TGCAGTGCCAGGACGGACGTCAATGAGCAGTTCTTC. It translates to CSARTDVNEQFF. This rearrangement joins TRBV20-1 to TRBJ2-1; no definite D call. The germline V gene has CDR1 DFQATT and CDR2 SNEGSKA (reference sequence). This CDR3 has 12 residues. The V end was cut by 6 bases, the J end by 6 bases, with 12 bases between.

This clonotype was seen many times. The CDR3 nucleotides read TGTGCCAGCAGTGAAAAGTGGGGGAACACTGAAGCTTTCTTT. It codes for CASSEKWGNTEAFF. The chain combines TRBV6-1 with TRBJ1-1; unclear D gene. V lost 2 bases to trimming and J lost 1 base, with 8 bases between them. The CDR3 consists of 14 residues. The germline gives CDR1 MNHNS, CDR2 SASEGT.

This clonotype was detected only a few times. The junction departs from the called germline gene at one end, perhaps through a read error. The CDR3 is CANSVHRGKDEQFF. As DNA, the CDR3 is TGTGCCAACAGTGTCCACAGGGGTAAGGATGAGCAGTTCTTC. The chain has TRBV2 and TRBJ2-1; 7 bases fit TRBD1. The CDR3 is 14 amino acids. Germline loops: CDR1 SNHLY, CDR2 FYNNEI.

This clonotype was picked up many times. J is TRBJ2-1 and V is TRBV2; D is possibly TRBD2 (5 bases). This CDR3 region has 13 residues. The germline V and J ends were trimmed by 6 bases and 5 bases, with 11 bases remaining between them. The V gene's germline CDR1 is SNHLY and CDR2 FYNNEI. The CDR3 sequence is CASRASRNNEQFF. Here the CDR3 DNA reads TGTGCCAGCAGGGCTAGCAGAAACAATGAGCAGTTCTTC.

This clonotype was picked up a small number of times. The V gene is TRBV18, the J gene TRBJ2-3; D not resolved. Germline CDR1 is KGHSH and CDR2 is LQKENI. The CDR3 is made up of 14 amino acids. V dropped 10 bases and J dropped 5 bases, with 19 bases sitting between them. CDR3 bases: TGTGCCACCACCTTGGGTATAACACAAGATACGCAGTATTTT. Its protein is CATTLGITQDTQYF.

Concerning this clonotype: This may arise from a read error, as a much more abundant clone is one base away. The chain links TRBV20-1 to TRBJ1-1, with a possible D match to TRBD1 (5 bases). This CDR3 region has 14 residues. In germline, CDR1 is DFQATT, CDR2 SNEGSKA (reference sequence). CDR3 protein: CSAEGWESNTEASF. As DNA, the CDR3 is TGCAGTGCTGAGGGGTGGGAATCGAACACTGAAGCTTCCTTT.

The chain combines TRBV2 with TRBJ2-1; TRBD2 matches at 7 bases. The CDR3 contains 12 residues. V shed 6 bases and J 10 bases; nucleotides not matched to a gene: 6. CDR1 is SNHLY, CDR2 FYNNEI, per germline. This chain's CDR3 is CASSGGSGEQFF. As DNA, the CDR3 is TGTGCCAGCAGCGGGGGGTCGGGAGAGCAGTTCTTC.

In its sample, this clonotype is medium-sized. The CDR3 DNA reads TGTGCTACAGCGGTCGGAGGGTACAATGAGCAGTTCTTC. This codes for CATAVGGYNEQFF. The chain joins TRBV12-3 or TRBV12-4 to TRBJ2-1; D might be TRBD2 (6 bases). The CDR3 loop spans 13 amino acids.

This clonotype has just a few counts. The chain carries TRBV7-9 and TRBJ2-2; possible D gene TRBD2, 5 bases. From germline, CDR1 is SEHNR and CDR2 FQNEAQ (reference sequence). Trimming stripped 4 bases from V and 3 bases from J, with 12 bases between. The CDR3 loop spans 15 amino acids. The CDR3 DNA reads TGTGCCAGCAGCTCCCGGACTGGTTACACCGGGGAGCTGTTTTTT. Translation: CASSSRTGYTGELFF.

This clonotype occurred a few times. CDR3 amino acids: CSVEERVGYEQYF. As DNA, the CDR3 is TGCAGCGTTGAAGAAAGGGTAGGCTACGAGCAGTACTTC. The genes are TRBV29-1 and TRBJ2-7; D ambiguous. This CDR3 has 13 residues. Looked up from germline, CDR1 is SQVTM and CDR2 is ANQGSEA. V was clipped by 0 bases and J by 3 bases, with 9 bases between them.

This rearrangement joins TRBV9 to TRBJ2-1; D possibly matches TRBD1 or TRBD2 (7 bases each). The germline V gene encodes CDR1 SGDLS and CDR2 YYNGEE. This CDR3 is 16 amino acids long. V was cut by 4 bases and J by 0 bases, with 14 bases left in between. CDR3 sequence: CASSKGASGSYNEQFF. The CDR3 bases are TGTGCCAGCAGCAAGGGGGCTAGCGGCTCCTACAATGAGCAGTTCTTC.

The chain has TRBV7-9 and TRBJ2-7; D might be TRBD2 (7 bases). V dropped 5 bases and J dropped 7 bases, with 15 bases sitting between them. This CDR3 region has 13 residues. Germline loops: CDR1 SEHNR, CDR2 FQNEAQ (reference sequence). The CDR3 is CASSLKGGTEQYF. CDR3 in DNA: TGTGCCAGCAGCCTCAAGGGGGGGACAGAGCAGTACTTC.

This clonotype is categorized as medium-sized. This sequence joins TRBV6-1 and TRBJ1-6; TRBD1 aligns across 10 bases. The CDR3 is 16 amino acids. Germline V gene sequence: CDR1 MNHNS, CDR2 SASEGT. The ends lost 6 bases at V and 10 bases at J; junction bases unmatched: 12. CDR3 nucleotide sequence: TGTGCCAGCAGGCGGACAGGGGGGCCCCCTTTCTCACCCCTCCACTTT. Its translation is CASRRTGGPPFSPLHF.

The chain has TRBV6-1 and TRBJ1-4, with TRBD1 as a possible D gene (5 bases). Germline CDR1 is MNHNS and CDR2 is SASEGT. This CDR3 spans 14 amino acids. The V gene lost 8 bases and the J gene lost 5 bases, with 15 bases spanning the gap. The CDR3 DNA is TGTGCCAGCGCTTTGGGGACTCAAAATGAAAAACTGTTTTTT. It encodes CASALGTQNEKLFF.

This clonotype has only a few counts. The chain joins TRBV24-1 to TRBJ2-1; TRBD2 aligns across 8 bases. The CDR3 has 17 amino acids. In germline, CDR1 is KGHDR, CDR2 SFDVKD. The V gene end was trimmed by 4 bases and the J gene end by 7 bases; junction bases not matched to a gene: 14. In DNA, the CDR3 is TGTGCCACCAGTGACTTTGGGCCAAGCGGGAGTGGGAATGAGCAGTTCTTC. This gives the protein CATSDFGPSGSGNEQFF.

The rearrangement uses TRBV19 and TRBJ1-3; 9 nucleotides align to TRBD1. In germline, CDR1 is LNHDA, CDR2 SQIVND (reference sequence). The CDR3 length is 14 residues. Germline trimming cut 7 bases from V and 4 bases from J; bases unmatched to any gene: 5. The CDR3 protein is CASTDRGSGNTIYF. Here the CDR3 DNA reads TGTGCCAGTACGGACAGGGGTAGCGGAAACACCATATATTTT.

Only a few counts were recorded for this clonotype. The genes are TRBV12-3 or TRBV12-4 and TRBJ2-2; D gene unclear. The CDR3 sequence is 15 residues long. The germline V and J ends were trimmed by 3 bases and 4 bases, with 12 bases remaining between them. The CDR3 coding sequence is TGTGCCAGCAGTTTCGGTCTCACATCCACCGGGGAGCTGTTTTTT. Translating it yields CASSFGLTSTGELFF.

The CDR3 DNA reads TGTGCCACCAGCAGACTTAGGGGGGAGGTGGGGGGCCAAGAGACCCAGTACTTC. Its translation: CATSRLRGEVGGQETQYF. The gene calls are TRBV15 and TRBJ2-5, with D possibly called TRBD1 or TRBD2 (6 bases each). V gave up 2 bases and J gave up 1 base, with 20 bases separating them. Germline assignment: CDR1 LNHNV and CDR2 YYDKDF (reference sequence). This CDR3 region has 18 residues.

By frequency in the sample, this clonotype is medium-sized. V and J are TRBV6-5 and TRBJ2-7; D not resolved. V was clipped by 2 bases and J by 5 bases, with 10 bases between them. Germline-derived CDR1 and CDR2 are MNHEY and SVGAGI. This CDR3 is built from 13 residues. The CDR3 loop reads CASSYQVTHEQYF. The CDR3 nucleotides are TGTGCCAGCAGTTACCAGGTGACCCACGAGCAGTACTTC.

This clonotype was recorded a few times. The V and J genes are TRBV10-3 and TRBJ2-1; no clear D gene. V lost 7 bases and J 4 bases, leaving 8 bases between the germline ends. CDR3 size: 12 residues. Germline loops: CDR1 ENHRY, CDR2 SYGVKD. This CDR3 reads CAIKETYNEQFF. Here the CDR3 DNA reads TGTGCCATCAAGGAGACATACAATGAGCAGTTCTTC.